This passage covers 5 T cell receptor beta chains from one sample sequenced in a study of cytomegalovirus exposure and HLA in healthy donors (dated by TCRdb to 2017 to 2019). The receptor library was made with the immunoSEQ multiplex PCR assay. The multiplex PCR relied on a mix of 60 forward primers for TCR Vbeta segments and 13 reverse primers for TCR Jbeta segments. Drawn from immuneACCESS, this table holds only the in-frame rearrangements with V and J called that TCRdb kept. Clones are partly lost; checked studies trace under half to an unresolved V gene and leave the rest unexplained. A total of about 130,000 clones appear in this sample, roughly 79% of them only once. Clones ranked in the top ten supply about 1.7% of the sample. The sample comprised PBMCs. The receptors originated from a woman between 50 and 59 years old in good health and CMV-seronegative.

This clone occurred a few times. The same CDR3 is also encoded by other DNA sequences in this sample. This chain uses TRBV6-5 with TRBJ1-1, with TRBD1 matching 9 bases. Per germline, CDR1 MNHEY and CDR2 SVGAGI. The V and J ends lost 6 bases and 1 base, in that order; junction bases with no gene match: 0. The CDR3 is 13 residues long. In DNA, the CDR3 is TGTGCCAGCAGGGACAGGGGGAACACTGAAGCTTTCTTT. This sequence encodes CASRDRGNTEAFF.

The chain links TRBV9 to TRBJ2-1; D gene unclear. This CDR3 spans 12 amino acids. Trimming shortened V by 4 bases and J by 5 bases, and 7 bases separated the two germline ends. Germline V gene data show CDR1 as SGDLS and CDR2 as YYNGEE. DNA of the CDR3: TGTGCCAGCAGCCAGAGGAACAATGAGCAGTTCTTC. Its translation is CASSQRNNEQFF.

Turning to this clone: Germline is not matched at one junction end, which may reflect a read error. The gene calls are TRBV7-7 and TRBJ2-7; TRBD1 matches 8 bases. The CDR3 spans 14 residues. Germline CDR1 SSHAT, CDR2 FNYEAQ (reference sequence). CDR3 region: CASSLGQESYEQYF. The CDR3 DNA follows: TGTGCTAGCAGCTTGGGACAGGAATCCTACGAGCAGTACTTC.

CDR3 sequence: CASTQNAKSNYGYTF. The CDR3 nucleotides are TGCGCCAGCACTCAAAATGCGAAATCTAACTATGGCTACACCTTC. V usage is TRBV5-1 and J usage is TRBJ1-2; D not resolved. Germline V gives CDR1 SGHRS, CDR2 YFSETQ. The ends were cut back, 6 bases at V and 0 bases at J, with 15 bases in the middle. This CDR3 contains 15 residues.

The CDR3 is CASSQGRGAFF. The CDR3 DNA reads as TGCGCCAGCAGCCAAGGCCGGGGGGCTTTCTTT. The chain couples TRBV4-1 to TRBJ1-1; possibly TRBD1 for D (5 bases). This CDR3 is built from 11 residues. The germline V gene encodes CDR1 MGHRA and CDR2 YSYEKL. V lost 1 base, J lost 11 bases, and 8 bases lay in between.